This T cell receptor beta chain appears in the sequencing data of a study of long-term antiretroviral therapy in people with HIV (dated by TCRdb to between 2020 and 2023). Turning to the overall study: The earliest samples were collected about a decade before the 2015 WHO recommendation for immediate ART, when ART was typically delayed until CD4 counts fell. A total of some 200 cryopreserved PBMC samples came from a few dozen adults with confirmed HIV infection and were collected serially over a mean of roughly 6 years (range 1-12). Among the 25 to 35 participants with HIV, eleven were female. Whether ART initiation and durable HIV suppression were associated with changes in peripheral blood TRB repertoire composition and diversity was tested in a retrospective serial study. No cross-contamination during QIAcube processing was shown when test extractions of a monoclonal T-cell line were performed alongside 25 to 35 polyclonal samples.

Sequencing of the TRB variable region was done with the immunoSEQ hsTCRB v3.0 assay at survey level resolution. The target sequencing depth for TRB was about 35,000-50,000 T-cell genomes per sample. Pooled TRB libraries were sequenced on an Illumina MiSeq with a v3 150-cycle kit. The paper's data handling went like this. Analysis of repertoires was carried out in R inside a reproducible Nextflow workflow spanning QC, data transformation and analysis. LymphoSeq2, an R package for exploring AIRR-Seq data, was used to implement the custom analyses. Several samples that yielded fewer than 5000 total TRB sequences were excluded, so that 150 to 200 HIV repertoires were analyzed. Of the roughly 190 retained HIV repertoires, approximately 60 were collected before and about 130 after ART initiation. Each repertoire was downsampled to 5000 TRB nucleotide sequences, and summary statistics were averaged across 100 downsampling iterations. Only TRB sequences with CDR3 regions of at least seven amino acids were retained for analysis. Diversity was measured with a Shannon entropy-derived clonality score and the Gini coefficient. In the repertoire networks, any two of the top 5000 CDR3 amino acid sequences were linked whenever the two sequences differed by an edit distance of one. For TRB CDR3 amino acid sequences, GLIPH2 was used to predict antigen specificity groups and MHC restriction. To flag known associations with CMV, EBV, HIV or tissue antigens, CDR3 amino acid sequences were compared against VDJdb and McPAS-TCR. Pre-ART, post-ART and control groups were compared with Wilcoxon signed-rank tests and Holm-Bonferroni correction. This is the immuneACCESS table as TCRdb keeps it, with only in-frame sequences that have V and J called. A part of the clones is gone; compared with another copy, unresolved V genes explain less than half, and the rest is unexplained. V, J and clone size derive from that table, while D and trimming were established from the DNA sequence. The sample table contains 20,000 to 25,000 clones; only one count was recorded for roughly 87% of them. The ten top clones hold around 8% of the sample.

About this clone itself: This clone's antigen is unknown. No base qualities exist here, and no much larger clone lies one base off it.

General study outcomes and caveats: The samples span the years 2004 to 2017, and the ART regimens used at that time may not be as effective as current regimens. Owing to limited PBMC availability, only the TCR beta chain was sequenced, without alpha chain pairing. Narrower CDR3 length ranges were observed in HIV repertoires than in controls, and an antigen-experienced repertoire with only a slight naive shift after ART was suggested by the network structure. Because cell numbers in pre-ART samples were limited, unsorted PBMC were profiled instead of sorted CD4+ and CD8+ T cells. The repertoire was dominated across all time points by expanded TRB clones identified before ART initiation, although this dominance was seen to fluctuate and to decrease in many PLHIV after ART. Inferences about post-ART repertoire changes were limited because no data were available on ART adherence, viral resistance or therapy changes. A significant increase in TRB diversity was found to be associated with ART initiation, although TRB diversity was observed to remain significantly below that of transplant donor controls even after long-term ART.

Cut back by 0 bases and 4 bases, the V and J ends lie 10 bases apart. The CDR3, cysteine through phenylalanine, is 14 amino acids long. Only CDR3 DNA is held: 42 bases, read in frame from base 1. Taken from the germline V gene, the CDR1 and CDR2 loops are SGHTS and YDEGEE. To be included, a participant needed at least one PBMC sample from before ART initiation plus at least two post-ART samples. Treatment was received in the United States of America by all participants with HIV. Before DNA extraction, cryopreserved samples containing about 1-11 million PBMC were thawed and washed. At the time of the earliest PBMC sample, participants with HIV were aged between roughly 20 and 54 years. Each participant contributed PBMC samples from 1-4 timepoints before ART initiation and 2-8 timepoints after ART initiation, with a median of 7 samples. Serial HIV viral load, CD4+ T-cell count, ART history and demographic data were obtained for every participant. A Qiagen kit on a QIAcube was used to extract genomic DNA from unsorted PBMC, with samples processed in batches of 12.

The starting material was unsorted PBMCs, obtained 0.2 years before starting antiretroviral therapy. The sequence derives from a man between 18 and 35 years old with HIV. This chain is built from TRBV5-8 and TRBJ2-5, and the D gene may be TRBD1, 5 bases matching. CDR3 sequence: CASSLGGQVETQYF. The sequenced DNA is TGTGCCAGCAGCTTGGGGGGCCAGGTAGAGACCCAGTACTTC. With the portions outside the CDR3 filled from the reference TRBV5-8 and TRBJ2-5 genes, the complete variable region becomes EAGVTQSPTHLIKTRGQQATLRCSPISGHTSVYWYQQALGLGLQFLLWYDEGEERNRGNFPPRFSGRQFPNYSSELNVNALELEDSALYLCASSLGGQVETQYFGPGTRLLVL.